This TCR beta chain was found in a study of control samples from healthy donors and cancer patients. The data were produced by immunoSEQ multiplex PCR, yet TCRdb's version contains in-frame clones alone and is incomplete. The sample carries some 120,000 clones, 75% to 95% recorded once. Germline values: CDR1 SGHAT, CDR2 FQNNGV. The CDR3 covers 15 residues. V was trimmed by 5 bases and J by 5 bases, leaving 15 bases between them. Sequencing used blood. This TCR was sampled from a young man in good health. The chain employs TRBV11-2 and TRBJ2-2; no definite D call. CDR3 protein: CASSPPNEETGELFF. The CDR3 DNA reads as TGTGCCAGCAGCCCCCCGAACGAGGAGACCGGGGAGCTGTTTTTT.